This TCR beta chain is drawn from a study of blood T cell repertoires in COVID-19 (TCRdb year 2020). About the full investigation: Samples covering the acute and convalescent phases of COVID-19 were provided by collaborators in the United States, Italy and Spain. The material from the prospective study consisted of cDNA or gDNA derived from T cells, B-cell-depleted T cells, or PBMCs. The dataset comprised deeply sampled blood TCRbeta repertoires from subjects exposed to, actively infected with, or recovered from COVID-19. The repertoires were released in a freely available public database meant as a resource for research on the immune response to SARS-CoV-2. The samples were drawn from two sources: the first 160 participants of the ongoing ImmuneRACE study, and 1,254 subjects contributed by 6 global collaborators. Sample metadata almost always included a de-identified subject ID, COVID-19 status, age in years and sex. HLA class I and class II types, where available, came from metadata supplied by the sample provider rather than from assay-based typing. The full study reports these points: How much clinical and demographic metadata was included differed by source and by participant, and the metadata was provided uncurated.

This clone was seen a few times. There is no known antigen for this receptor. Per-base quality was not reported, and no clone a single base away is much larger than it. Whole blood was collected in K2EDTA tubes by collaborating institutions according to the institutions' own protocols. For TCRbeta analysis, collaborators shipped samples in one of three forms: frozen whole blood, isolated PBMCs, or DNA extracted from either of those sample types. TCRbeta CDR3 regions were amplified from genomic DNA using the immunoSEQ Assay, a bias-controlled multiplex PCR. As for the authors' bioinformatics: The number of nucleated cells in each sample was estimated from the amplification of reference gene primers within the assay. Sequence reads were collapsed and filtered to measure the absolute abundance of every unique TCRbeta CDR3 rearrangement. For each sample, productive Simpson clonality was calculated as the square root of Simpson's diversity index over productive rearrangements. TCRdb re-hosts the immuneACCESS table, in-frame sequences only. Its copies lack some clones; in the studies checked, an unresolved V gene accounts for under half of them, and the cause for the rest is not known. V and J calls and clone size follow that table, whereas D and trimming were derived from the DNA. The sample records about 120,000 clones, around 85% of which are singletons. Roughly 3.9% of the sample comes from the top ten.

From the germline V gene (reference sequence), CDR1 is SEHNR and CDR2 is FQNEAQ. The CDR3 goes from the cysteine to the phenylalanine over 15 residues. Just CDR3 DNA is preserved here, 45 bases in frame from base 1. Clipping removes 3 bases from V and 8 bases from J, with 3 as the unmatched junction base count. The chain is encoded by TRBV7-9 joined to TRBJ2-1, with TRBD2 identical over 14 junction bases. This TCR derives from a man in his 60s with acute or convalescent COVID-19. The source material was peripheral blood. The sequenced DNA is TGTGCCAGCAGCTTGTCGGGACTAGCGGGAGATGAGCAGTTCTTC. The resulting protein is CASSLSGLAGDEQFF.